This TCR beta chain was identified in a study of OX40 agonist ivuxolimab in advanced cancers. Study as a whole: Partial responses were observed in three patients, of whom one had hepatocellular carcinoma and two had cutaneous melanoma.

Study-wide results and limits: Which antigen the expanded peripheral T cells recognized is unknown.

Sequencing was performed with immunoSEQ multiplex PCR; in TCRdb, only in-frame clones are kept and a portion is missing. The sample has over 60,000 clones, roughly 87% seen once; the top ten hold 3% to 4%. Comments on this clone: Its antigen is unidentified.

This CDR3 comprises 13 residues. Looked up from germline, CDR1 is MNHEY and CDR2 is SMNVEV (reference sequence). V lost 4 bases and J 7 bases, leaving 13 bases between the germline ends. The sequence came from an adult with an advanced solid tumor such as melanoma, head and neck, liver or kidney cancer. The rearrangement joins TRBV27 to TRBJ1-2; no definite D call. The input for sequencing was CD4+ or CD8+ T cells sorted from blood, taken in a trial of the OX40 agonist ivuxolimab. As DNA, the CDR3 is TGTGCCAGCAGTTCGCGAGGGTTTAGTGGCTACACCTTC. Amino acids: CASSSRGFSGYTF.